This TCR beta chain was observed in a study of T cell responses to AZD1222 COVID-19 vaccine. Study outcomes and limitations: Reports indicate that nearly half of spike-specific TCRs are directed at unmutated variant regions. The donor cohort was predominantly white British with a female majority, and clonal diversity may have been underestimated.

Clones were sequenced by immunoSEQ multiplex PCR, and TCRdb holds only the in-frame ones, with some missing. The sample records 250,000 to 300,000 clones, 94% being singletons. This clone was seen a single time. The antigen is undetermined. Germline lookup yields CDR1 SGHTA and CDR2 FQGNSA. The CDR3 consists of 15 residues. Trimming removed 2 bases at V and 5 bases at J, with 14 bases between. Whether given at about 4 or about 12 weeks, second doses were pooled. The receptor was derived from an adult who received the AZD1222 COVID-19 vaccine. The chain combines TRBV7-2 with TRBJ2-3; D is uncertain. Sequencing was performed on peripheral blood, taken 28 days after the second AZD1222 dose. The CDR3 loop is CASSLRSSQKDTQYF. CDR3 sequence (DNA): TGTGCCAGCAGCTTAAGGTCTAGTCAGAAAGATACGCAGTATTTT.